Sequencing of this T cell receptor (beta chain) was carried out in a study of cytomegalovirus exposure and HLA in healthy donors. Study findings and constraints: Researchers counted roughly 150 TCR beta chains as cytomegalovirus-associated. Sequencing had likely introduced a cluster of highly shared sequence variants as an artifact.

About this clone itself: Its antigen is not known.

PCR employed 60 Vbeta and 13 Jbeta primers. The assay was immunoSEQ multiplex PCR, and TCRdb's table has in-frame clones only and misses some. The sample gives roughly 250,000 clones, about four fifths of which show up once; around 0.33% is in the top ten. CDR3 length: 11 residues. CDR1 is MDHEN and CDR2 is SYDVKM in the germline V gene. The sequenced sample was PBMCs. The TCR was taken from a girl aged 2 to 10 in good health and CMV-seronegative. The rearrangement joins TRBV28 to TRBJ2-5; D is undetermined. The end of the DNA fits TRBJ2-7 better, so the J call may be wrong. The CDR3 DNA reads as TGTGCCAGCAGTAATTCCTACGAGCAGTACTTC. Amino acid sequence: CASSNSYEQYF.